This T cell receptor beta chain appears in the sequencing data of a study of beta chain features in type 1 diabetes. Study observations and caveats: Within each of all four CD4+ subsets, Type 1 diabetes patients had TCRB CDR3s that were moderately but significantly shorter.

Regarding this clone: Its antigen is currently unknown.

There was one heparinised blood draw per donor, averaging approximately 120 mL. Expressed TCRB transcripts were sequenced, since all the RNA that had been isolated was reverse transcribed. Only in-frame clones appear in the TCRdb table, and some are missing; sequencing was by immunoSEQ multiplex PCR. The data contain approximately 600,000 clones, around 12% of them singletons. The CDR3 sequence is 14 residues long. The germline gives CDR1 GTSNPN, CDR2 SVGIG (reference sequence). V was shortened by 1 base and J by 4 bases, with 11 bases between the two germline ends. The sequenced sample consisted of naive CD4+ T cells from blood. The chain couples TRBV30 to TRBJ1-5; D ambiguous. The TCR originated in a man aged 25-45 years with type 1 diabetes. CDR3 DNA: TGTGCCTGGAGTGAAGGACGTATTAATCAGCCCCAGCATTTT. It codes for CAWSEGRINQPQHF.